What follows describes a single T cell receptor beta chain. Antigen unknown. These data are taken from a study of identifying expanded T cells in peripheral blood. General study points: Differentially abundant clones: around 1.2 between replicates, approximately 16 at roughly 13 days, 19 to 20 at four. Across healthy donors, higher total template counts meant significantly greater approximately two-week count variance.

The V gene lost 2 bases and the J gene lost 8 bases, with 14 bases spanning the gap. The V gene's germline CDR1 is GTSNPN and CDR2 SVGIG (reference sequence). There are 13 residues in the CDR3. Only in-frame clones appear in the TCRdb table, and some are missing; sequencing was by immunoSEQ multiplex PCR. The table shows roughly 120,000 clones, with roughly nine tenths occurring only once. No infections or other immune events were documented during collection. The sample consisted of blood. The chain links TRBV30 to TRBJ2-3; D is unclear. The TCR was taken from a person between 18 and 70 years old in good health. CDR3 amino acids: CAWSSPSLRTQYF. In nucleotides, the CDR3 is TGTGCCTGGAGTTCGCCCTCTCTACGTACGCAGTATTTT.